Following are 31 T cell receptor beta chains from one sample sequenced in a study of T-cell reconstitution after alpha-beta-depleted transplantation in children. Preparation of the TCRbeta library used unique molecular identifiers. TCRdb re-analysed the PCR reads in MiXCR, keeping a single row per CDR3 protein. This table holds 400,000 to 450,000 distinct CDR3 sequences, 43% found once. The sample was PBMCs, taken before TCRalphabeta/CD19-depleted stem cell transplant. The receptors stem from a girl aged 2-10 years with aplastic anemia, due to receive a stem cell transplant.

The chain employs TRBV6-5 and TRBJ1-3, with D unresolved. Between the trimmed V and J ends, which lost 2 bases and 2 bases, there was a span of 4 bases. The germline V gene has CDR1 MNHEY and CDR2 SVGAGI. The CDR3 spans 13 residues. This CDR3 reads CASSYRAGNTIYF. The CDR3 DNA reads TGTGCCAGCAGTTACAGGGCTGGAAACACCATATATTTT.

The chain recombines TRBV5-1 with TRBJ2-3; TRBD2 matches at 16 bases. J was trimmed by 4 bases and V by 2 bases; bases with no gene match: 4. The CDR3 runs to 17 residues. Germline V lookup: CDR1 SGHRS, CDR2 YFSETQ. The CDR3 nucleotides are TGCGCCAGCAGCTTCGGGACTAGCGGGGGGGCACCAGATACGCAGTATTTT. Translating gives CASSFGTSGGAPDTQYF. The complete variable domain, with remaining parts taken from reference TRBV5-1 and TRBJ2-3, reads KAGVTQTPRYLIKTRGQQVTLSCSPISGHRSVSWYQQTPGQGLQFLFEYFSETQRNKGNFPGRFSGRQFSNSRSEMNVSTLELGDSALYLCASSFGTSGGAPDTQYFGPGTRLTVL.

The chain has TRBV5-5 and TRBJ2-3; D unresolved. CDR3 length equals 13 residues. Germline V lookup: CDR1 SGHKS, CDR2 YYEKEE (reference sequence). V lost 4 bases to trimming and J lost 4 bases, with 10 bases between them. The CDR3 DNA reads TGTGCCAGCAGCCCTCTGATCCCAGATACGCAGTATTTT. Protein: CASSPLIPDTQYF.

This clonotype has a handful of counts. CDR3 sequence (DNA): TGTGCCACCCTGGACTTAAATCAGCCCCAGCATTTT. Amino acid sequence: CATLDLNQPQHF. The rearrangement links TRBV28 to TRBJ1-5, with no clear D. The CDR3 has 12 amino acids. The V gene's germline CDR1 is MDHEN and CDR2 SYDVKM. The V and J ends lost 10 bases and 4 bases respectively, with 11 bases between them.

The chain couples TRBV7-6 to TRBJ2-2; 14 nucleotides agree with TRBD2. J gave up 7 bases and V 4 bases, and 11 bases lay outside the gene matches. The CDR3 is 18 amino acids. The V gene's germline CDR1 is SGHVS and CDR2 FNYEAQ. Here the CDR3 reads CASSSGLAGEEFVGELFF. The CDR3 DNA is TGTGCCAGCAGCTCGGGACTAGCGGGAGAGGAATTTGTCGGGGAGCTGTTTTTT.

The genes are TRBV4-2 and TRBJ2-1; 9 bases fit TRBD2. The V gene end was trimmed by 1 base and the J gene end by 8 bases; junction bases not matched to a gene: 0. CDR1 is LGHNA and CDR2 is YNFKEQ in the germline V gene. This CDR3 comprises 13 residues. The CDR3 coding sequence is TGTGCCAGCAGCCAAGGCGGGAGGGATGAGCAGTTCTTC. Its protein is CASSQGGRDEQFF.

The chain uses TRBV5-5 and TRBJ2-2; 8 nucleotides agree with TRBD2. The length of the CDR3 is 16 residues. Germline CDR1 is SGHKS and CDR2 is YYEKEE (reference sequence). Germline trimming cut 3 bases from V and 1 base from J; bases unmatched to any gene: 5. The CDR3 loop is CASSSRLAMNTGELFF. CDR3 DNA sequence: TGTGCCAGCAGCTCTCGACTAGCGATGAACACCGGGGAGCTGTTTTTT.

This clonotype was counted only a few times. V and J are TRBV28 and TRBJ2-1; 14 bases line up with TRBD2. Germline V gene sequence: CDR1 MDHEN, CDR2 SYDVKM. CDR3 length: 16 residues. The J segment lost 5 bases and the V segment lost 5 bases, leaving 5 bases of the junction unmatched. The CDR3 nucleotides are TGTGCCAGCAGTCCATGGACTAGCGGGAGGCACAATGAGCAGTTCTTC. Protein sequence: CASSPWTSGRHNEQFF.

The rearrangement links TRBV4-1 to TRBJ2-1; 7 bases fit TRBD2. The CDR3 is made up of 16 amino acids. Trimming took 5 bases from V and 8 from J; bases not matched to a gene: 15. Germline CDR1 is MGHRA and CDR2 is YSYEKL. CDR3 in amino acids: CASSNHGGNLADEQFF. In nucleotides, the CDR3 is TGCGCCAGCAGCAACCACGGGGGGAACTTAGCCGATGAGCAGTTCTTC.

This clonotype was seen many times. The CDR3 is CASSLTLSEQFF. CDR3 nucleotides: TGTGCCAGCAGCTTAACCCTCAGTGAGCAGTTCTTC. V is TRBV7-2 and J is TRBJ2-1; D is undetermined. From germline, CDR1 is SGHTA and CDR2 FQGNSA. The CDR3 totals 12 residues. Between the trimmed V and J ends, which lost 2 bases and 9 bases, there was a span of 8 bases.

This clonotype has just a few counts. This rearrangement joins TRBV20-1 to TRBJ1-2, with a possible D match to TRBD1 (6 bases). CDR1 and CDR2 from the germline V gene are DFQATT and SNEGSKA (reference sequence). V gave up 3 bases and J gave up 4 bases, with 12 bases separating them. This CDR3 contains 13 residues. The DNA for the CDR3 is TGCAGTGCTAGTCGGGACACCACCTATGGCTACACCTTC. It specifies CSASRDTTYGYTF.

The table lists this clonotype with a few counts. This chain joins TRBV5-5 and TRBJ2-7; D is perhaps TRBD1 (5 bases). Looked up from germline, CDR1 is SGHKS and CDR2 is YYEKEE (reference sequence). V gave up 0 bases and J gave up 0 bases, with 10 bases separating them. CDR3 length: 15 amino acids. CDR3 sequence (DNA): TGTGCCAGCAGCTTGGATCCCACAGGCTCCTACGAGCAGTACTTC. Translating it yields CASSLDPTGSYEQYF.

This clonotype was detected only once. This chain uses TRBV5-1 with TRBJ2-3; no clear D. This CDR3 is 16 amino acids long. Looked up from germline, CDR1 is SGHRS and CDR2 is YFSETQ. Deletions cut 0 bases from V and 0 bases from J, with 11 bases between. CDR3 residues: CASSLESGASTDTQYF. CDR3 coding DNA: TGCGCCAGCAGCTTGGAGTCAGGAGCCAGCACAGATACGCAGTATTTT.

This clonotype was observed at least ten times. The CDR3 DNA follows: TGTGCCAGCAGCTGGGGACTAGCGGGAGAAGGGGGTGAGCAGTTCTTC. This encodes CASSWGLAGEGGEQFF. V usage is TRBV7-2 and J usage is TRBJ2-1; 14 bases map to TRBD2. V was clipped by 4 bases and J by 9 bases; unmatched bases: 8. Germline V CDR1 and CDR2: SGHTA, FQGNSA. The CDR3 runs to 16 residues.

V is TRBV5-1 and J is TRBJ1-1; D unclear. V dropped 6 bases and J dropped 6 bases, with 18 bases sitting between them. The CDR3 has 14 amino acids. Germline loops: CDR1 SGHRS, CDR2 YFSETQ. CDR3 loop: CASKNQERVSEAFF. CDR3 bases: TGCGCCAGCAAAAACCAGGAAAGGGTCTCTGAAGCTTTCTTT. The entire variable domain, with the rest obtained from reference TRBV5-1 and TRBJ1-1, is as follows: KAGVTQTPRYLIKTRGQQVTLSCSPISGHRSVSWYQQTPGQGLQFLFEYFSETQRNKGNFPGRFSGRQFSNSRSEMNVSTLELGDSALYLCASKNQERVSEAFFGQGTRLTVV.

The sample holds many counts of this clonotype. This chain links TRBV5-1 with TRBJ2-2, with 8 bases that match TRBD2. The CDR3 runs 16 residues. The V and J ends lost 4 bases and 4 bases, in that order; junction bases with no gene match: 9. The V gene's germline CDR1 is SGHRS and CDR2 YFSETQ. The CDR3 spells CASSALGLEGTGELFF. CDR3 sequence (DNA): TGCGCCAGCAGCGCCTTGGGACTAGAGGGCACCGGGGAGCTGTTTTTT.

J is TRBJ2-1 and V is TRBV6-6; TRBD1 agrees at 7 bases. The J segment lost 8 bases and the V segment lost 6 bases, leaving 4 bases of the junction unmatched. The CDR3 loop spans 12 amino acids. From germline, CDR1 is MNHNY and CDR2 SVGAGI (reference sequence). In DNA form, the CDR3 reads TGTGCCAGCAGGACAGGGCGGGATGAGCAGTTCTTC. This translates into CASRTGRDEQFF.

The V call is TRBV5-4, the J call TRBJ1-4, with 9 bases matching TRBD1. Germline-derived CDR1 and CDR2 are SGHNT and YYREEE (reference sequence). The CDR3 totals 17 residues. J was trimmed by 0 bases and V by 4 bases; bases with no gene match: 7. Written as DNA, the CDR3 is TGTGCCAGCAGCAAAGGACAGGGGAAAACAACTAATGAAAAACTGTTTTTT. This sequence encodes CASSKGQGKTTNEKLFF.

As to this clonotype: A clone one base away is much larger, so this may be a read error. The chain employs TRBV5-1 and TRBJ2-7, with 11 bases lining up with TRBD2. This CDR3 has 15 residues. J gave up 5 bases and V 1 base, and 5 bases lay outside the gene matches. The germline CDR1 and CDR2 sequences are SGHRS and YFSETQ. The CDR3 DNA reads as TGCGCCAGCAGCTTGTACGAACTAGCGGGAGACGAGCAGTACTTC. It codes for CASSLYELAGDEQYF.

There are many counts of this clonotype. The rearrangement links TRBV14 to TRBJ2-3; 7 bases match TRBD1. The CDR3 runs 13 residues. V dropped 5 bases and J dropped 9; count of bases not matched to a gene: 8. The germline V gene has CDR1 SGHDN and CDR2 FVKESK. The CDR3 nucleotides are TGTGCCAGCAGCAAGATAGGGGGCAGGACGCAGTATTTT. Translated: CASSKIGGRTQYF.

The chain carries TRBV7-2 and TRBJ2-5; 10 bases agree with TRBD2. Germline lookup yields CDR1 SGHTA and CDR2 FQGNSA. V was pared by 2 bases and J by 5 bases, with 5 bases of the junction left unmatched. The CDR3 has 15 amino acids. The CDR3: CASSLRAGGPETQYF. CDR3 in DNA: TGTGCCAGCAGCTTAAGAGCGGGGGGGCCGGAGACCCAGTACTTC.

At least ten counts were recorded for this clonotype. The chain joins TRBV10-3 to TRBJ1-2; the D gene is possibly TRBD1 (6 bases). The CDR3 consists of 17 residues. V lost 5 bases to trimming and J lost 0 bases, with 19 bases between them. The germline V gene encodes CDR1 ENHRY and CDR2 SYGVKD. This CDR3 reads CAISPGSGASTNYGYTF. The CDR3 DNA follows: TGTGCCATCAGTCCAGGGTCAGGGGCGAGTACTAACTATGGCTACACCTTC.

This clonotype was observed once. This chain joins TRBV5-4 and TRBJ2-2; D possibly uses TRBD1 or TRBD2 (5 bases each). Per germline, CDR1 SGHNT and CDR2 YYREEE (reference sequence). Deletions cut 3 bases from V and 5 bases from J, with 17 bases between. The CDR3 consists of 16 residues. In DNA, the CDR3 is TGTGCCAGCAGCTCCGCCGGGGACCGAGAGACCGGGGAGCTGTTTTTT. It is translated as CASSSAGDRETGELFF.

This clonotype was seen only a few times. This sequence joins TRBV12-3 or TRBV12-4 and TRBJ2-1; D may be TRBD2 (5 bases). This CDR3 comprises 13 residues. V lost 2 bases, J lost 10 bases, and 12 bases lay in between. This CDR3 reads CASSLSDASEQFF. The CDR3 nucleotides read TGTGCCAGCAGTTTATCAGACGCTAGCGAGCAGTTCTTC.

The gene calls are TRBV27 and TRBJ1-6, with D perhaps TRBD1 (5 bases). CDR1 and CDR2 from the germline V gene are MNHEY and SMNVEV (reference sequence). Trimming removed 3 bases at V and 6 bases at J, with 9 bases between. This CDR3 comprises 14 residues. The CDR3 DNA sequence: TGTGCCAGCAGTTTCACAGGCGGTAATTCACCCCTCCACTTT. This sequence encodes CASSFTGGNSPLHF.

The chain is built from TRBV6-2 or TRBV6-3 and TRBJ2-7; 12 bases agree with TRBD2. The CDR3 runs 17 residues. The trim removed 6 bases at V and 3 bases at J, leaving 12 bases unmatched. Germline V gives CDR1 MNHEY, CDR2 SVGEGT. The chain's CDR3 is CASSRLAGASLLYEQYF. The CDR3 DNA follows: TGTGCCAGCAGCCGACTAGCGGGAGCGTCACTTCTCTACGAGCAGTACTTC.

For the CDR3, the DNA is TGTGCCAGCAGTTGGGGGCCAGGGGGCACGGGAAACACCATATATTTT. Translated, it gives CASSWGPGGTGNTIYF. The chain links TRBV6-5 to TRBJ1-3; 8 nucleotides line up with TRBD1. The germline V gene has CDR1 MNHEY and CDR2 SVGAGI. The CDR3 is made up of 16 amino acids. V lost 4 bases, J lost 4 bases, and 9 bases stayed unmatched.

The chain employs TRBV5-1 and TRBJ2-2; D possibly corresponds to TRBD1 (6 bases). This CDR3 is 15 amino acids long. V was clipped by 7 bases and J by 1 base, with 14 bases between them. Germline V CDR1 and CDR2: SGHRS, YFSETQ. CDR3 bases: TGCGCCAGCGGTACAGGGACGGTGAACACCGGGGAGCTGTTTTTT. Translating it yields CASGTGTVNTGELFF. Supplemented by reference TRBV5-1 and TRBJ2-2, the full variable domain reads KAGVTQTPRYLIKTRGQQVTLSCSPISGHRSVSWYQQTPGQGLQFLFEYFSETQRNKGNFPGRFSGRQFSNSRSEMNVSTLELGDSALYLCASGTGTVNTGELFFGEGSRLTVL.

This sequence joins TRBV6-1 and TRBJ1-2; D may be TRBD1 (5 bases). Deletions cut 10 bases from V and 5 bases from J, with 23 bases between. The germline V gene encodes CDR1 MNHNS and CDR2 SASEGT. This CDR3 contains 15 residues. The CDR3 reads CATEPGLRLRYGYTF. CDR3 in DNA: TGTGCCACCGAACCGGGACTTCGGCTCAGATATGGCTACACCTTC.

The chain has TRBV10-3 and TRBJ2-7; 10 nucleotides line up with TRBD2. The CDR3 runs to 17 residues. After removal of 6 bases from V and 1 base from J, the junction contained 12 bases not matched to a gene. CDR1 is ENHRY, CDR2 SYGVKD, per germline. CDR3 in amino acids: CAISDPGLASQSYEQYF. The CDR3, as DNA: TGTGCCATCAGCGACCCGGGACTAGCGTCCCAGTCCTACGAGCAGTACTTC.

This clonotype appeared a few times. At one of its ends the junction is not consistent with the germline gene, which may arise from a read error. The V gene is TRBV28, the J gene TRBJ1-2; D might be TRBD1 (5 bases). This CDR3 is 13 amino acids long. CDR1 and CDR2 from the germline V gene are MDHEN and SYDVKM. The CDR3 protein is CASILGGGYAYTF. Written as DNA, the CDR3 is TGTGCCAGCATCTTGGGGGGTGGGTATGCCTACACCTTC.